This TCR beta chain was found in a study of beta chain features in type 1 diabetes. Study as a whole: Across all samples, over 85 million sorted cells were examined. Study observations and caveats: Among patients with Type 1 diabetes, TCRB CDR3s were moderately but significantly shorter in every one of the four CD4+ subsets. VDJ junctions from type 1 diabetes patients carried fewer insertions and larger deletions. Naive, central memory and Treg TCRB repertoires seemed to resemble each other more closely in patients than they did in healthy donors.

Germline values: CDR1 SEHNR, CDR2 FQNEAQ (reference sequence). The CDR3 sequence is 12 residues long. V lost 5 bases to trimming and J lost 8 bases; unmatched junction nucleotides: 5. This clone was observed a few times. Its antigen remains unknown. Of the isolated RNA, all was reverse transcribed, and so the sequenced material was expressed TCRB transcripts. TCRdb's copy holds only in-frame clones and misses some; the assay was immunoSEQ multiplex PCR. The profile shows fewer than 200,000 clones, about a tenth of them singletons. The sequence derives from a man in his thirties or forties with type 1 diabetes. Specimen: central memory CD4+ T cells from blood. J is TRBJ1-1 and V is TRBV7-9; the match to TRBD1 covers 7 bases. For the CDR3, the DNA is TGTGCCAGCAGCCTGGACAGGAGAGAAGCTTTCTTT. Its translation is CASSLDRREAFF.